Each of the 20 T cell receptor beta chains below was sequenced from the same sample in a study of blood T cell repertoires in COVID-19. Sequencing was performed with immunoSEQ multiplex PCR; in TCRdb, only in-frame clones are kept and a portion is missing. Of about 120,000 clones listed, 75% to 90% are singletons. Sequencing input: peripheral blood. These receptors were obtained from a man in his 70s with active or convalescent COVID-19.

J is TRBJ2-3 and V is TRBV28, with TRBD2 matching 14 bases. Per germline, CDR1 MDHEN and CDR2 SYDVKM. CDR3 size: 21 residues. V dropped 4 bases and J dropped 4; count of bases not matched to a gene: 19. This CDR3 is CASSSRMTPGLAGVVADTQYF. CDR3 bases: TGTGCCAGCAGTTCCAGGATGACACCGGGACTAGCGGGAGTTGTGGCAGATACGCAGTATTTT. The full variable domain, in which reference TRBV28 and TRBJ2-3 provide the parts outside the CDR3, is DVKVTQSSRYLVKRTGEKVFLECVQDMDHENMFWYRQDPGLGLRLIYFSYDVKMKEKGDIPEGYSVSREKKERFSLILESASTNQTSMYLCASSSRMTPGLAGVVADTQYFGPGTRLTVL.

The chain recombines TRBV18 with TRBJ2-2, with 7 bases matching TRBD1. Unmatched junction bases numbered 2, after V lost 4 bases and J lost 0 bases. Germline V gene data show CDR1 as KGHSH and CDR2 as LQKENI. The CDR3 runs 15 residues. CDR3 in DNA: TGTGCCAGCTCACAAGGGACAGCGAACACCGGGGAGCTGTTTTTT. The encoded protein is CASSQGTANTGELFF. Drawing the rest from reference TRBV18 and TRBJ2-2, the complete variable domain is NAGVMQNPRHLVRRRGQEARLRCSPMKGHSHVYWYRQLPEEGLKFMVYLQKENIIDESGMPKERFSAEFPKEGPSILRIQQVVRGDSAAYFCASSQGTANTGELFFGEGSRLTVL.

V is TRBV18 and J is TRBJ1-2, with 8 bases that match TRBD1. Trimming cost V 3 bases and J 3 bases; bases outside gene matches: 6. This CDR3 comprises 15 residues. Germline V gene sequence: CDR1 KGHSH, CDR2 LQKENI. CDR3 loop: CASSPRDRPYYGYTF. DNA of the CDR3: TGTGCCAGCTCACCCAGGGACAGGCCCTACTATGGCTACACCTTC.

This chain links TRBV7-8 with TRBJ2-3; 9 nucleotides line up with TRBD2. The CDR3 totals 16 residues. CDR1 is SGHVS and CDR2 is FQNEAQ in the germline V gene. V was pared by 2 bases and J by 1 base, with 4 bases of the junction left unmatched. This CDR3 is CASSLTGLARTDTQYF. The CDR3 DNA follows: TGTGCCAGCAGCTTAACCGGACTAGCGCGCACAGATACGCAGTATTTT.

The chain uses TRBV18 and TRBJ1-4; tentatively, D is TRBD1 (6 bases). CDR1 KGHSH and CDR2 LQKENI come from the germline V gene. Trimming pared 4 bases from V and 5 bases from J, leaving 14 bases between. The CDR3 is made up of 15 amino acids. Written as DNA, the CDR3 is TGTGCCAGCTCACTTTTAGGGACACCGAATGAAAAACTGTTTTTT. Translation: CASSLLGTPNEKLFF.

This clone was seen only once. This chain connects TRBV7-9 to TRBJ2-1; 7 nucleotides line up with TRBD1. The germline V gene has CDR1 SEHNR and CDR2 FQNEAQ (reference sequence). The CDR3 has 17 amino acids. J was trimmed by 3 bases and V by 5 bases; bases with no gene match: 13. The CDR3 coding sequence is TGTGCCAGCAGCCCAGGGCCCGGGACAGCAATCTACAATGAGCAGTTCTTC. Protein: CASSPGPGTAIYNEQFF.

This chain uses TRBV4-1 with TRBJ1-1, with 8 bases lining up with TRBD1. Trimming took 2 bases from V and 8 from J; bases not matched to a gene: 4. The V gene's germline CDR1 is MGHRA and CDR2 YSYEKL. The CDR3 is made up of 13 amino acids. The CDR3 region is CASSQPGQAEAFF. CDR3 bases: TGCGCCAGCAGCCAACCGGGACAGGCCGAAGCTTTCTTT.

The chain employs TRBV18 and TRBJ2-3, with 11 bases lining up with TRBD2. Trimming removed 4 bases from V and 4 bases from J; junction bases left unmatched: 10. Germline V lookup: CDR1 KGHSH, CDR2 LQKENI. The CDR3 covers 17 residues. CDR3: CASSRGTSGPVADTQYF. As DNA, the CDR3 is TGTGCCAGCTCACGGGGGACTAGCGGCCCCGTCGCAGATACGCAGTATTTT.

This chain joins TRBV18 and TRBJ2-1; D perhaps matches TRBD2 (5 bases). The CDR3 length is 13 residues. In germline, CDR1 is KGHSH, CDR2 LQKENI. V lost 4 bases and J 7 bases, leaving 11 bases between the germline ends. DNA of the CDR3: TGTGCCAGCTCACGAGGGCTTGGGAATGAGCAGTTCTTC. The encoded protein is CASSRGLGNEQFF.

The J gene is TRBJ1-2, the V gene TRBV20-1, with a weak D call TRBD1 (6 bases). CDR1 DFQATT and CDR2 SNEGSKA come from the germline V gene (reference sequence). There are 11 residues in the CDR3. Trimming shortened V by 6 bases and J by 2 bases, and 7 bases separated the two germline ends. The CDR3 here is CSADRNYGYTF. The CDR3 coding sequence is TGCAGTGCCGACAGGAACTATGGCTACACCTTC.

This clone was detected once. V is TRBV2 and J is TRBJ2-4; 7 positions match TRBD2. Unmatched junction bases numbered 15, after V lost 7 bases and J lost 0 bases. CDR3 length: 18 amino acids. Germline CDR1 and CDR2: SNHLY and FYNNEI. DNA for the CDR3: TGTGCCAGCAAGGTCGAAGGCGGGAGTGGGGTAGCCAAAAACATTCAGTACTTC. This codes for CASKVEGGSGVAKNIQYF.

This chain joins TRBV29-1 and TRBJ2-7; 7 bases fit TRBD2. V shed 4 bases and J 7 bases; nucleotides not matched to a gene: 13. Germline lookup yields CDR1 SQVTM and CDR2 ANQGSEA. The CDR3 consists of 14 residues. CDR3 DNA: TGCAGCGTTGCATCGGGACTAAACTACGAAGAGCAGTACTTC. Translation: CSVASGLNYEEQYF.

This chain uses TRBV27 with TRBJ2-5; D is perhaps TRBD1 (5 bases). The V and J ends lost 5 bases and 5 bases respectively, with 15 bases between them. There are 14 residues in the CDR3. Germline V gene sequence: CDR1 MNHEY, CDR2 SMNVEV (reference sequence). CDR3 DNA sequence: TGTGCCAGCAGTGGACGCAGGGAAGGGGAGACCCAGTACTTC. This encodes CASSGRREGETQYF.

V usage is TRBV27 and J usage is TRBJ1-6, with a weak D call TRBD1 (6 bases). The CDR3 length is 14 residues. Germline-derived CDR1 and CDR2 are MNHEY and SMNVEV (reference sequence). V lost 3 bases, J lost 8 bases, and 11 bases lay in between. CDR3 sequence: CASSFLGGDSPLHF. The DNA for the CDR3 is TGTGCCAGCAGTTTTCTAGGGGGGGATTCACCCCTCCACTTT.

As DNA, the CDR3 is TGTGCCAGCAGCCAAGGGACTCTACTCTACAATGAGCAGTTCTTC. Translation: CASSQGTLLYNEQFF. V usage is TRBV3-1 (or the pseudogene TRBV3-2) and J usage is TRBJ2-1; perhaps TRBD2 as D (5 bases). This CDR3 contains 15 residues. V was trimmed by 1 base and J by 3 bases, leaving 10 bases between them. The germline gives CDR1 LGHDT, CDR2 YNNKEL (reference sequence).

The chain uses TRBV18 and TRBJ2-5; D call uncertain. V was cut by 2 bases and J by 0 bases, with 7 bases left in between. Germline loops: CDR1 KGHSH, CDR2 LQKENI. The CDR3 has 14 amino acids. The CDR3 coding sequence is TGTGCCAGCTCACCAGTGTATAACCAAGAGACCCAGTACTTC. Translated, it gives CASSPVYNQETQYF.

The DNA for the CDR3 is TGTGCCAGCAGTTACGACCCAGGGAACACCGGGGAGCTGTTTTTT. Its translation is CASSYDPGNTGELFF. V usage is TRBV6-6 and J usage is TRBJ2-2, with D unresolved. CDR1 MNHNY and CDR2 SVGAGI come from the germline V gene (reference sequence). The CDR3 spans 15 residues. V lost 2 bases, J lost 1 base, and 8 bases lay in between.

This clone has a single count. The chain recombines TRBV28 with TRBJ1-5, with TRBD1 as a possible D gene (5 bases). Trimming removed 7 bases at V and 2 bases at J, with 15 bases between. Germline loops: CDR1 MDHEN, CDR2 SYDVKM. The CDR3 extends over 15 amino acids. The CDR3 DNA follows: TGTGCCAGCAACAACGGGGGGGATGGCAATCAGCCCCAGCATTTT. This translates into CASNNGGDGNQPQHF.

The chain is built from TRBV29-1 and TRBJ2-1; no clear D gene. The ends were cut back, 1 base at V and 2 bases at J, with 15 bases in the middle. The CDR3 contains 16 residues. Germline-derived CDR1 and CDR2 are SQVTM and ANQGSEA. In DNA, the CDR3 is TGCAGCGTTGAAGTTGTCGGAGCAGCAGCCTACAATGAGCAGTTCTTC. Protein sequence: CSVEVVGAAAYNEQFF.

This CDR3 is CASSETGGSYEQYF. CDR3 DNA: TGTGCCAGCAGCGAGACAGGGGGCTCGTACGAGCAGTACTTC. This sequence joins TRBV9 and TRBJ2-7, with TRBD1 identical over 10 bases. CDR3 size: 14 residues. CDR1 is SGDLS, CDR2 YYNGEE, per germline. V gave up 3 bases and J gave up 4 bases; unmatched junction bases: 4.